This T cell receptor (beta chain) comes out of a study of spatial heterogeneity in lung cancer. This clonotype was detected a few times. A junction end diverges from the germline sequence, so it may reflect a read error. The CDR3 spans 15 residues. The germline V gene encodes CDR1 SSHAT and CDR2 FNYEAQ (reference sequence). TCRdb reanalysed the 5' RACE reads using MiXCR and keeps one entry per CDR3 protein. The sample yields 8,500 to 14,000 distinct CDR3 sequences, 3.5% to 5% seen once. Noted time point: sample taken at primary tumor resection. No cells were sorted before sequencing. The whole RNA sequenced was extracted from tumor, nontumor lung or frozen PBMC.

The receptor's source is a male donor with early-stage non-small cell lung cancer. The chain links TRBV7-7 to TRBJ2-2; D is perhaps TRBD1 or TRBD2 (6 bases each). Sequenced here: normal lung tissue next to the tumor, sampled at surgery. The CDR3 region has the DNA TGTGCTAGCAGCTTAGCCCAGGGGAGGACCGGGGAGCTGTTTTTT. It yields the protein CASSLAQGRTGELFF.